The subject of this entry is one TCR beta chain. Its antigen remains unknown. Sequencing used immunoSEQ multiplex PCR; TCRdb keeps in-frame clones, though not all of them. The sample has nearly 35,000 clones, 86% seen once. These data originate in a study of T cell responses to AZD1222 COVID-19 vaccine. On the study more broadly: Investigators merged groups given second doses at roughly 4 or roughly 12 weeks.

In germline, CDR1 is MGHRA, CDR2 YSYEKL. V lost 1 base and J lost 1, with 7 bases in between. The CDR3 is 14 amino acids. Whole-study findings and limits: Of spike-specific TCRs, nearly half reportedly target regions left unmutated in variants. Repertoires in all cases were sampled only once the peak T cell response had passed.

The chain combines TRBV4-1 with TRBJ1-2, with unresolved D. This clonotype was sampled from an adult in good health. This specimen was peripheral blood, taken on day 0 of AZD1222 vaccination. The CDR3 loop is CASSQGEGNYGYTF. The CDR3 nucleotides are TGCGCCAGCAGCCAAGGAGAGGGTAACTATGGCTACACCTTC.